This T cell receptor beta chain was profiled in a study of T cell changes during pregnancy in multiple sclerosis. Profiling relied on immunoSEQ multiplex PCR, and the TCRdb table lists in-frame clones only, not all of them. The data hold roughly 99,000 clones, with 92% observed a single time. This CDR3 comprises 14 residues. Germline loops: CDR1 SGHNT, CDR2 YYREEE (reference sequence). V shed 4 bases and J 10 bases; nucleotides not matched to a gene: 6. Sequencing was performed on peripheral blood, taken in the third trimester of pregnancy. The clonotype originates from a female donor in good health, enrolled as a control in a pregnancy study. J is TRBJ2-1 and V is TRBV5-4; 12 nucleotides match TRBD2. CDR3 nucleotides: TGTGCCAGCAGCACCGGACTAGCGGGGTTAGAGCAGTTCTTC. It specifies CASSTGLAGLEQFF.